Presented here are 28 T cell receptor beta chains from one specimen sequenced in a study of T cell clones after liver transplantation. Profiled with immunoSEQ multiplex PCR; TCRdb holds only in-frame clones, not every one. The sample consists of tens of thousands of clones, about two thirds of them appearing once. This sample comprised CD4+ T cells from blood, obtained before liver transplant. The source of these receptors is a human donor who received a liver transplant.

The chain links TRBV11-3 to TRBJ2-7; weak D call: TRBD1 (5 bases). V was trimmed by 5 bases and J by 0 bases, leaving 11 bases between them. Germline CDR1 and CDR2: SGHNT and YENEEA. The CDR3 spans 14 residues. In DNA, the CDR3 is TGTGCCAGCAGCCCAGGTAGGGGCTCCTACGAGCAGTACTTC. It translates to CASSPGRGSYEQYF.

The chain joins TRBV29-1 to TRBJ1-2; 9 nucleotides match TRBD1. Looked up from germline, CDR1 is SQVTM and CDR2 is ANQGSEA. V shed 6 bases and J 1 base; nucleotides not matched to a gene: 9. The CDR3 contains 15 residues. The chain's CDR3 is CSVRDRDLINYGYTF. The CDR3 DNA follows: TGCAGCGTCCGGGACAGGGATTTAATTAACTATGGCTACACCTTC.

The V gene is TRBV6-5, the J gene TRBJ2-1; 12 nucleotides match TRBD2. The V gene's germline CDR1 is MNHEY and CDR2 SVGAGI. The CDR3 is 16 amino acids. V was pared by 4 bases and J by 5 bases, with 6 bases of the junction left unmatched. The CDR3: CASSLLAGGRNNEQFF. The CDR3 DNA sequence: TGTGCCAGCAGTTTGCTAGCGGGGGGGCGGAACAATGAGCAGTTCTTC.

The chain's CDR3 is CASSLLGKNTGELFF. The CDR3 DNA follows: TGTGCCAGCAGTTTATTGGGCAAGAACACCGGGGAGCTGTTTTTT. This rearrangement joins TRBV28 to TRBJ2-2, with unresolved D. Trimming took 1 base from V and 1 from J, leaving 7 bases between them. Germline-derived CDR1 and CDR2 are MDHEN and SYDVKM. The CDR3 runs to 15 residues.

The V and J genes are TRBV9 and TRBJ2-1; unclear D gene. The CDR3 loop spans 15 amino acids. The germline gives CDR1 SGDLS, CDR2 YYNGEE. Trimming removed 0 bases from V and 5 bases from J, with 12 bases in between. The CDR3 loop reads CASSVEAGSHNEQFF. The CDR3 coding sequence is TGTGCCAGCAGCGTAGAAGCAGGAAGTCACAATGAGCAGTTCTTC. Full variable domain (remainder filled in from reference TRBV9 and TRBJ2-1): DSGVTQTPKHLITATGQRVTLRCSPRSGDLSVYWYQQSLDQGLQFLIQYYNGEERAKGNILERFSAQQFPDLHSELNLSSLELGDSALYFCASSVEAGSHNEQFFGPGTRLTVL.

The genes are TRBV23-1 and TRBJ2-1; perhaps TRBD2 as D (5 bases). TRBV23-1 is placed among ORFs of uncertain function. Trimming removed 0 bases from V and 10 bases from J, with 16 bases in between. The CDR3 is 15 residues long. CDR3 bases: TGCGCCAGCAGTCAATCCCAGTGGGGAGTGGGGGAGCAGTTCTTC. Translated, it gives CASSQSQWGVGEQFF.

This clone came up a few times. The chain employs TRBV7-2 and TRBJ2-1, with 9 bases fitting TRBD2. V lost 3 bases, J lost 4 bases, and 7 bases stayed unmatched. Germline-derived CDR1 and CDR2 are SGHTA and FQGNSA. The CDR3 has 16 amino acids. CDR3: CASSFSSGGKYNEQFF. Written as DNA, the CDR3 is TGTGCCAGCAGCTTCTCCAGCGGGGGGAAATACAATGAGCAGTTCTTC.

In this sample, this clone turned up once. This rearrangement joins TRBV7-2 to TRBJ2-7; D may be TRBD2 (6 bases). Trimming removed 5 bases from V and 0 bases from J, with 14 bases in between. The CDR3 runs 15 residues. Germline CDR1 is SGHTA and CDR2 is FQGNSA. The CDR3 is CASSPIADRSYEQYF. In DNA, the CDR3 is TGTGCCAGCAGCCCTATAGCGGATCGCTCCTACGAGCAGTACTTC.

V is TRBV6-5 and J is TRBJ2-7; 7 bases agree with TRBD1. V was pared by 5 bases and J by 0 bases, with 7 bases of the junction left unmatched. This CDR3 has 15 amino acids. Germline V gene sequence: CDR1 MNHEY, CDR2 SVGAGI. The CDR3 nucleotides are TGTGCCAGCAGTCCGCGGACAGGAAACTCCTACGAGCAGTACTTC. Its translation is CASSPRTGNSYEQYF.

This chain uses TRBV28 with TRBJ1-2, with a tentative D call TRBD1 (6 bases). The V gene's germline CDR1 is MDHEN and CDR2 SYDVKM. This CDR3 region has 13 residues. Trimming shortened V by 5 bases and J by 8 bases, and 15 bases separated the two germline ends. The DNA for the CDR3 is TGTGCCAGCAGTATAATAACAGGGAAGGGCTACACCTTC. Translation: CASSIITGKGYTF.

The gene calls are TRBV6-4 and TRBJ1-5, with D possibly matching TRBD1 (6 bases). CDR3 length equals 13 residues. V lost 6 bases and J 5 bases, leaving 11 bases between the germline ends. CDR1 and CDR2 (germline): MRHNA, SNTAGT. The CDR3 nucleotides are TGTGCCAGCAGACAGGGTACAGATCAGCCCCAGCATTTT. This codes for CASRQGTDQPQHF.

This sequence joins TRBV5-1 and TRBJ2-3, with a possible D match to TRBD1 (5 bases). This CDR3 contains 15 residues. CDR1 is SGHRS, CDR2 YFSETQ, per germline. Deletions cut 5 bases from V and 2 bases from J, with 15 bases between. The CDR3 region has the DNA TGCGCCAGCAGAACGGCAGGGCATCCCACAGATACGCAGTATTTT. It codes for CASRTAGHPTDTQYF.

This clone was detected many times. The rearrangement joins TRBV30 to TRBJ1-3, with D possibly matching TRBD1 (5 bases). Trimming left V 5 bases short and J 4 bases short, with 12 bases between. CDR1 GTSNPN and CDR2 SVGIG come from the germline V gene (reference sequence). CDR3 length: 13 amino acids. The CDR3: CAWARGAGNTIYF. In DNA form, the CDR3 reads TGTGCCTGGGCCCGCGGGGCAGGAAACACCATATATTTT.

This clone has just one count. The CDR3 loop reads CAWRGDLAGSSYNEQFF. The CDR3 coding sequence is TGTGCCTGGAGGGGGGACCTAGCGGGAAGCTCCTACAATGAGCAGTTCTTC. The chain has TRBV30 and TRBJ2-1; TRBD2 aligns across 9 bases. Germline CDR1 GTSNPN, CDR2 SVGIG (reference sequence). V trimming: 3 bases; J trimming: 0 bases; junction bases outside the gene matches: 9. This CDR3 region has 17 residues.

V usage is TRBV5-4 and J usage is TRBJ1-2; possibly TRBD1 for D (5 bases). CDR1 is SGHNT and CDR2 is YYREEE in the germline V gene (reference sequence). V lost 2 bases and J 4 bases, leaving 18 bases between the germline ends. This CDR3 comprises 16 residues. Here the CDR3 reads CASSFLLQGGSYGYTF. CDR3 DNA sequence: TGTGCCAGCAGCTTTTTGTTGCAGGGAGGTTCCTATGGCTACACCTTC.

This clone appeared a single time. CDR3 sequence: CASSGLRYTQYF. The DNA of the CDR3 is TGTGCCAGCAGTGGCCTTAGATATACGCAGTATTTT. The chain combines TRBV6-1 with TRBJ2-3, with no clear D. Germline values: CDR1 MNHNS, CDR2 SASEGT. Deletions cut 4 bases from V and 7 bases from J, with 9 bases between. There are 12 residues in the CDR3.

This clone showed up many times. The rearrangement joins TRBV23-1 to TRBJ2-7, with TRBD1 matching over 7 bases. TRBV23-1 is reported as an ORF; its role is uncertain. V trimming: 1 base; J trimming: 0 bases; junction bases outside the gene matches: 15. This CDR3 spans 19 amino acids. CDR3 sequence: CASSQFRDRDNASSYEQYF. The CDR3 nucleotides read TGCGCCAGCAGTCAATTCCGGGACAGAGATAATGCCTCCTCCTACGAGCAGTACTTC.

This clone was seen only once. The gene calls are TRBV18 and TRBJ2-1, with D unclear. CDR1 is KGHSH and CDR2 is LQKENI in the germline V gene. This CDR3 spans 15 amino acids. Deletions cut 0 bases from V and 7 bases from J, with 13 bases between. The CDR3 DNA reads as TGTGCCAGCTCACCACCGTCCGGGTATAGGAATGAGCAGTTCTTC. This codes for CASSPPSGYRNEQFF.

J is TRBJ2-7 and V is TRBV19; tentatively, D is TRBD2 (5 bases). CDR1 is LNHDA, CDR2 SQIVND, per germline (reference sequence). The CDR3 has 14 residues. V shed 8 bases and J shed 2 bases, with 16 bases lying between them. CDR3 protein: CASSYLDSAYEQYF. CDR3 nucleotides: TGTGCCAGTTCGTACCTGGACTCTGCCTACGAGCAGTACTTC. Based on the CDR3 plus reference TRBV19 and TRBJ2-7, the full variable domain is DGGITQSPKYLFRKEGQNVTLSCEQNLNHDAMYWYRQDPGQGLRLIYYSQIVNDFQKGDIAEGYSVSREKKESFPLTVTSAQKNPTAFYLCASSYLDSAYEQYFGPGTRLTVT.

The V and J genes are TRBV25-1 and TRBJ1-3; no firm D call. Germline-derived CDR1 and CDR2 are MGHDK and SYGVNS. CDR3 length: 13 amino acids. V dropped 5 bases and J dropped 3 bases, with 8 bases sitting between them. CDR3 bases: TGTGCCAGCAGTACGGTCTTTGGAAACACCATATATTTT. This sequence encodes CASSTVFGNTIYF.

J is TRBJ1-1 and V is TRBV25-1; TRBD1 is a possible D gene (5 bases). Trimming pared 3 bases from V and 5 bases from J, leaving 16 bases between. The V gene's germline CDR1 is MGHDK and CDR2 SYGVNS. The CDR3 runs 15 residues. CDR3 sequence (DNA): TGTGCCAGCAGTGATAATATCCGGGGGGAGACTGAAGCTTTCTTT. The encoded protein is CASSDNIRGETEAFF.

The J gene is TRBJ2-7, the V gene TRBV30; D is possibly TRBD1 (5 bases). CDR3 length: 16 residues. V dropped 0 bases and J dropped 0 bases, with 15 bases sitting between them. From germline, CDR1 is GTSNPN and CDR2 SVGIG (reference sequence). As DNA, the CDR3 is TGTGCCTGGAGTGTACATTATCGAGACAGCTCCTACGAGCAGTACTTC. Amino acid sequence: CAWSVHYRDSSYEQYF.

This clone has just one count. The rearrangement links TRBV7-2 to TRBJ2-7; 9 bases are a match to TRBD2. This CDR3 comprises 15 residues. V shed 5 bases, J shed 6 bases, and the junction held 11 bases outside the gene matches. Germline lookup yields CDR1 SGHTA and CDR2 FQGNSA. CDR3 bases: TGTGCCAGCAGCGCGGCTCGGCGGGGGGGATTCGAGCAGTACTTC. This gives the protein CASSAARRGGFEQYF.

The chain couples TRBV4-1 to TRBJ2-3, with D possibly being TRBD1 (6 bases). The CDR3 totals 17 residues. In germline, CDR1 is MGHRA, CDR2 YSYEKL. The V gene lost 3 bases and the J gene lost 2 bases, with 18 bases spanning the gap. CDR3 sequence (DNA): TGCGCCAGCAGCCATGCACCGGGACAAAAAATCACAGATACGCAGTATTTT. It encodes CASSHAPGQKITDTQYF.

This sequence joins TRBV9 and TRBJ1-1, with D unresolved. This CDR3 is 13 amino acids long. V lost 1 base and J lost 2, with 6 bases in between. CDR1 and CDR2 (germline): SGDLS, YYNGEE. The CDR3 DNA sequence: TGTGCCAGCAGCGTACAGGCTAACACTGAAGCTTTCTTT. This gives the protein CASSVQANTEAFF.

The chain links TRBV18 to TRBJ1-1, with D possibly being TRBD1 (5 bases). The CDR3 covers 14 residues. Trimming removed 0 bases at V and 1 base at J, with 6 bases between. CDR1 KGHSH and CDR2 LQKENI come from the germline V gene. CDR3 in DNA: TGTGCCAGCTCACCACCGGGGCCGAACACTGAAGCTTTCTTT. The encoded protein is CASSPPGPNTEAFF.

This clone was found a few times. The chain combines TRBV6-5 with TRBJ1-2; 9 positions agree with TRBD1. Germline assignment: CDR1 MNHEY and CDR2 SVGAGI. Unmatched junction bases numbered 8, after V lost 5 bases and J lost 7 bases. This CDR3 has 14 amino acids. This CDR3 reads CASSPGQGRAGYTF. The DNA of the CDR3 is TGTGCCAGCAGTCCAGGACAGGGGAGGGCTGGCTACACCTTC.

This chain uses TRBV18 with TRBJ1-6; TRBD1 matches 10 bases. The CDR3 contains 15 residues. The junction had 6 bases not matched to a gene; V was cut back by 5 bases and J by 8 bases. The germline gives CDR1 KGHSH, CDR2 LQKENI. DNA for the CDR3: TGTGCCAGCTCATCCGACAGGGGGCTGGATTCACCCCTCCACTTT. Protein sequence: CASSSDRGLDSPLHF.